Following are 2 T cell receptor beta chains from one sample sequenced in a study of identical twins. From the 5' RACE reads, TCRdb called clonotypes with MiXCR, one entry per CDR3 protein. This sample has 450,000 or so distinct CDR3 sequences, with around 14% found just once. This same sample was also part of a study on yellow fever vaccine responses in identical twins.

Sample: CD4+ T cells sorted from blood. Receptors were obtained from a woman aged 18-29 years in good health.

This clonotype was detected ten times or more. The chain uses TRBV5-1 and TRBJ2-1; D may be TRBD1 or TRBD2 (6 bases each). V shed 4 bases and J shed 6 bases, with 11 bases lying between them. The CDR3 has 13 residues. Germline loops: CDR1 SGHRS, CDR2 YFSETQ. CDR3 DNA sequence: TGCGCCAGCAGCCGGGGGCAAATCAATGAGCAGTTCTTC. Translated: CASSRGQINEQFF.

V usage is TRBV29-1 and J usage is TRBJ1-1; tentatively, D is TRBD1 (5 bases). CDR1 is SQVTM and CDR2 is ANQGSEA in the germline V gene. CDR3 size: 13 residues. Trimming removed 3 bases from V and 1 base from J, with 9 bases in between. CDR3 nucleotides: TGCAGCGTTGAGGGCAGGGCGAACACTGAAGCTTTCTTT. This encodes CSVEGRANTEAFF.